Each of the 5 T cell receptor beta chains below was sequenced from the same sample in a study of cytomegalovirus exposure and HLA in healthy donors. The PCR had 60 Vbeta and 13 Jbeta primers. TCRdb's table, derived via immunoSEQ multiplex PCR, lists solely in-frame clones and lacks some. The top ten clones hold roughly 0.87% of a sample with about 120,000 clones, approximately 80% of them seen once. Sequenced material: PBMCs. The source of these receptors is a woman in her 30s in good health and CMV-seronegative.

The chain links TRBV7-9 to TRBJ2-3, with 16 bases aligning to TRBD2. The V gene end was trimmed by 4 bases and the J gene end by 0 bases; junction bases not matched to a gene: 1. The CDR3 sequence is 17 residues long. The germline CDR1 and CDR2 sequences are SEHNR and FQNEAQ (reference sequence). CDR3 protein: CASSSGLAGGSTDTQYF. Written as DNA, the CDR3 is TGTGCCAGCAGCTCGGGACTAGCGGGAGGGAGCACAGATACGCAGTATTTT.

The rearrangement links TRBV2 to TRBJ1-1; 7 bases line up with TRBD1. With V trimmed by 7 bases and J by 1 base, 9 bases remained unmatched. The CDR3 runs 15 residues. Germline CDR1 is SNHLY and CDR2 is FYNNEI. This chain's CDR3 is CASTIPGQTNTEAFF. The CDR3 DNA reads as TGTGCCAGCACCATTCCGGGACAGACGAACACTGAAGCTTTCTTT.

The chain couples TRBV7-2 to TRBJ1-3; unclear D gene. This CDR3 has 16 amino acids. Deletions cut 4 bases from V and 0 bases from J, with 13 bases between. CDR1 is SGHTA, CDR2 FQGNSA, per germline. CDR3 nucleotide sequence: TGTGCCAGCAGCTCCCCTCCCGGCGGCTCTGGAAACACCATATATTTT. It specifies CASSSPPGGSGNTIYF.

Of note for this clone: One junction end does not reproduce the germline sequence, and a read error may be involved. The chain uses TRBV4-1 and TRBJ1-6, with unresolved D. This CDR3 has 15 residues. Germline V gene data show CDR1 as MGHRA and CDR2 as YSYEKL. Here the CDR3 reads CASNQDNSPDSPLHF. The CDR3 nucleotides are TGCGCCAGCAACCAAGATAACTCGCCGGATTCACCCCTCCACTTT.

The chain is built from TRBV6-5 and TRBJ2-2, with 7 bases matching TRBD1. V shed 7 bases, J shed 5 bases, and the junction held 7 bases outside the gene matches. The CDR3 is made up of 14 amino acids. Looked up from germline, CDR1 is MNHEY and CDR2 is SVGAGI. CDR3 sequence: CASTRDSLTGELFF. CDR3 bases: TGTGCCAGCACTCGGGACAGCCTTACCGGGGAGCTGTTTTTT.